This TCR beta chain derives from a study of blood T cell repertoires in COVID-19. Overall study: Sites across the United States, Italy and Spain contributed samples from acute and convalescent COVID-19. Sources were T cells, B-cell-depleted T cells, or PBMCs; the material itself was cDNA or gDNA.

V was clipped by 0 bases and J by 7 bases; unmatched bases: 8. The CDR3 runs 16 residues. Per germline, CDR1 LGHDT and CDR2 YNNKEL (reference sequence). In the authors' methods: It was from reference gene primer amplification that nucleated cell counts were estimated. TCRdb's table, derived via immunoSEQ multiplex PCR, lists solely in-frame clones and lacks some. V, J and clone size were drawn from that table, and D and trimming were deduced from the DNA. The sample consists of 75,000 or so clones, approximately 91% of them appearing once. The chain is built from TRBV3-1 (or the pseudogene TRBV3-2) and TRBJ2-1; 8 bases map to TRBD2. The sequencing sample was made of peripheral blood. The sequence came from a man between 65 and 85 years old with acute or convalescent COVID-19. In DNA form, the CDR3 reads TGTGCCAGCAGCCAAGAAACCGGGAGGGCCATAAATGAGCAGTTCTTC. Translated, it gives CASSQETGRAINEQFF.